What follows describes a single TCR beta chain. The authors' processing: By means of reference gene primer amplification, nucleated cell counts were estimated. Assay used: immunoSEQ multiplex PCR; TCRdb lists only in-frame clones, some missing. That table furnishes V, J and clone size, whereas the DNA furnished D and trimming. This table holds around 130,000 clones, roughly 83% found once. The entry originates in a study of blood T cell repertoires in COVID-19. Turning to the study itself: Samples came from the United States, Italy and Spain, spanning acute and convalescent COVID-19. Sources were T cells, B-cell-depleted T cells, or PBMCs; the material itself was cDNA or gDNA.

The specimen sequenced was peripheral blood. The receptor was derived from a man aged 60-69 years with acute or convalescent COVID-19.

CDR3 bases: TGTGCCTGGAGCATGGACCGCAGAGGGGGTGAGCAGTACTTC. As protein: CAWSMDRRGGEQYF. The rearrangement joins TRBV30 to TRBJ2-7; D is possibly TRBD1 (6 bases). V was trimmed by 3 bases and J by 7 bases, leaving 19 bases between them. This CDR3 region has 14 residues. Germline CDR1 is GTSNPN and CDR2 is SVGIG (reference sequence).